This TCR beta chain originates from a study of beta chain features in type 1 diabetes (dated by TCRdb to 2017 to 2018). For the wider study: Patients and healthy donors did not differ in mean age, gender distribution, total cell number or subset yield. Whereas all 30 or so donors provided naive and central memory subsets, regulatory and stem cell-like memory subsets were isolated from just 8 patients and roughly eight healthy donors. The study compared the TCRB repertoires of sorted circulating CD4+ T cell subsets in recently diagnosed type 1 diabetes patients with those in matched healthy donors. A total of around 110,000,000 sorted cells were examined across all samples, and RNA yield correlated strongly with the number of cells per subset. The full study reports these points: Naive, central memory and regulatory TCRB repertoires appeared more similar among patients than among healthy donors. Because cDNA was sequenced instead of genomic DNA, activated cells with high expression could be over-represented, although the groups did not differ in activation or CD3 levels. In all four CD4+ subsets, TCRB CDR3 length was moderately but significantly shorter in type 1 diabetes patients. PCR may preferentially amplify shorter templates, but because patient and control samples were amplified and corrected together, any resulting skew would affect both groups equally. Only small numbers of individuals were included in the HLA sub-analyses, which left unresolved whether HLA type had any influence on TCRB rearrangement. Patients with type 1 diabetes made fewer insertions and deleted more nucleotides at VDJ recombination sites, implying thymic rearrangement abnormalities.

Concerning this clone itself: Its binding antigen is unknown. There are no base qualities to consult, and no much larger clone falls within one base.

A single peripheral blood draw of 90 to 150 mL on average was collected from each donor into heparinised tubes. Using a panel that included CD45RO, CCR7, CD25, CD127, CD95 and CD27, naive, central memory, regulatory and stem cell-like memory CD4+ T cells were sorted on a BD FACSAria II. Every sorted population had a purity above 95%. Right away, PBMCs were isolated by Lymphoprep density gradient centrifugation and were stained directly, with no culture step. To minimize batch effects, samples were stained and sorted in pairs, one healthy donor with one patient per experiment. All of the isolated RNA was reverse transcribed with the High Capacity cDNA Reverse Transcription Kit, so expressed TCRB transcripts were sequenced. Naive, central memory and regulatory T cell samples underwent deep immunoSEQ sequencing, averaging about 3.5 million total reads per sample. Sorted cells were lysed in RLT buffer and RNA was extracted with DNase-treated RNeasy Micro or Mini kits, depending on cell number. Each cell subset was processed on its own to prevent cross-contamination, while patient and healthy donor samples were processed together. The immunoSEQ multiplex PCR was used to amplify TCRB sequences from cDNA, yielding 87-bp fragments that span the CDR3 region. Amplicons were sequenced on the Illumina HiSeq platform. Regarding the original processing steps: Synthetic template baselines were used to correct PCR bias computationally, reads within Hamming distance 2 were collapsed, and singletons that could not be merged were discarded. Reads were aligned against IMGT to assign V, D and J genes, CDR3 length and insertions or deletions at six rearrangement sites. Within each subset, clonotype counts were normalized to sorted cell number, and only after that were true diversity and Gini coefficients computed with the tcR R package. The overlap coefficient, calculated on TCRB nucleotide sequences, was used to measure repertoire sharing. Out-of-frame TCRB sequences from naive cells were analyzed as a proxy for the pre-selection repertoire. TCRdb took over this immuneACCESS table, retaining in-frame rearrangements with V and J assigned. Such tables are incomplete; in checked studies, under half of the missing clones stem from an unresolved V gene, and the remainder is unexplained. The V and J calls and clone size were taken over from that table, and D and trimming were inferred from the DNA. Across this sample there are under 900,000 clones, with around a sixth seen only once. The leading ten clones occupy 0.02% to 0.025% of the sample.

CDR3 length: 15 amino acids, cysteine to phenylalanine. Only CDR3 DNA remains: 45 bases, in frame from the first base. V gives up 2 bases and J gives up 0 bases, and the segment between their germline ends measures 7 bases. Reading the germline V gene (reference sequence) gives CDR1 SEHNR and CDR2 FQNEAQ. The sample taken for sequencing was naive CD4+ T cells from blood. Taken with the paper, the label for cell subset or site translates to: true naive CD4+ T cells. The TCR sequence derives from a woman under 30 in good health. The chain is assembled from TRBV7-9 and TRBJ2-2; the D gene is perhaps TRBD2, from 5 matching bases. The nucleotide sequence reads TGTGCCAGCAGCTTACAGCGGACGAACACCGGGGAGCTGTTTTTT. It is translated as CASSLQRTNTGELFF.